This note documents a single T cell receptor beta chain sequence. Its antigen remains unidentified. The PCR ran on 60 Vbeta and 13 Jbeta primers. The assay was immunoSEQ multiplex PCR, and TCRdb's table has in-frame clones only and misses some. The repertoire holds 95,000 to 150,000 clones, with approximately 66% as singletons. Germline V gene sequence: CDR1 SGHRS, CDR2 YFSETQ. This CDR3 spans 14 amino acids. With 4 bases clipped from V and 6 bases from J, the junction kept 10 bases outside the gene matches. The data originate from a study of cytomegalovirus exposure and HLA in healthy donors. Study outcomes and limitations: The authors considered a cluster of highly shared sequence variants likely to be a sequencing artifact.

Healthy bone marrow donors supplied every sample. Sequencing was performed on PBMCs. V is TRBV5-1 and J is TRBJ2-7; 7 positions match TRBD1. The origin of this receptor is a woman aged 40 to 55 in good health and CMV-seropositive. The CDR3 DNA reads TGCGCCAGCAGCCCAAAGACAGGGTTGGGCGAGCAGTACTTC. This gives the protein CASSPKTGLGEQYF.